A selection of T cell receptor beta chains follows, all from one sample in a study of radiotherapy plus CTLA-4 blockade in lung cancer. TCRdb's copy holds only in-frame clones and misses some; the assay was immunoSEQ multiplex PCR. The sample includes approximately 32,000 clones, approximately 70% seen only once; the top ten take 4%. The sample consisted of peripheral blood, taken from a patient treated with radiotherapy plus ipilimumab. Receptors originate from a human donor with non-small cell lung cancer who had stable disease on radiotherapy plus ipilimumab. Both conserved end residues are part of each CDR3. The D gene is left open where the match is weak. Clone size is not always given. Where it is, it says once, few, many or a class for expanded clones.

j_call clone_size v_call d_call cdr3_length cdr3_nt cdr3_aa
TRBJ2-7 . TRBV2 . 16 TGTGCCAGCAGCCTACAGGGTCCGGAGACGGGGGGCGAGCAGTACTTC CASSLQGPETGGEQYF
TRBJ1-2 . TRBV6-1 . 15 TGTGCCAGCAGTGAAGCGGCCAGGGAGAACTATGGCTACACCTTC CASSEAARENYGYTF
TRBJ1-4 . TRBV19 . 17 TGTGCCAGTAGTAAAGGAACTATAGTTGCAACTAATGAAAAACTGTTTTTT CASSKGTIVATNEKLFF
TRBJ1-1 . TRBV5-1 . 17 TGCGCCAGCAGCTCCGATCGACGCTCCCAGGGCCCCACTGAAGCTTTCTTT CASSSDRRSQGPTEAFF
TRBJ2-7 . TRBV7-2 TRBD1 14 TGTGCCAGCAGCCCGGACAGGGCCAGTTACGAGCAGTACTTC CASSPDRASYEQYF
TRBJ2-7 . TRBV6-1 TRBD1 13 TGTGCCAGCAGTGAGGACAGGACCTACGAGCAGTACTTC CASSEDRTYEQYF
TRBJ1-2 . TRBV4-2 . 15 TGTGCCAGCAGCCAAGATAGGCAGGGCTTTGAAGGCTACACCTTC CASSQDRQGFEGYTF
TRBJ2-3 few TRBV25-1 TRBD2 15 TGTGCCAGCAGTCTAGGGCGGGAGTGGTCAGATACGCAGTATTTT CASSLGREWSDTQYF
TRBJ2-5 few TRBV6-5 . 14 TGTGCCAGCAGTTACCCCGGGGGCGGCGAGACCCAGTACTTC CASSYPGGGETQYF
TRBJ1-1 . TRBV5-1 TRBD1 15 TGCGCCAGCAGCTGGACAGGGGCGACGAACACTGAAGCTTTCTTT CASSWTGATNTEAFF
TRBJ2-1 . TRBV18 TRBD2 15 TGTGCCAGCTCGGGGACTAGCGGGAGTCTTGGTGAGCAGTTCTTC CASSGTSGSLGEQFF
TRBJ2-7 once TRBV18 . 14 TGTGCCAGCTCACCACCCGGCGGCAGCCGCGAGCAGTACTTC CASSPPGGSREQYF
TRBJ1-3 . TRBV14 . 14 TGTGCCAGCCGGGCAGGGTTCTCTGGAAACACCATATATTTT CASRAGFSGNTIYF
TRBJ1-4 . TRBV19 . 13 TGTGCCAGCCGACTGTTGAGTAATGAAAAACTGTTTTTT CASRLLSNEKLFF
TRBJ2-2 . TRBV7-9 . 12 TGTGCCAGCAGCACCAACGGCGGGGAGCTGTTTTTT CASSTNGGELFF
TRBJ1-2 . TRBV19 . 14 TGTGCCAGTAGTATTGAAAGTCAGACCTATGGCTACACCTTC CASSIESQTYGYTF
TRBJ2-3 . TRBV7-8 TRBD2 16 TGTGCCAGCAGCGCCTTTGCGGGAGGATACCCAGATACGCAGTATTTT CASSAFAGGYPDTQYF